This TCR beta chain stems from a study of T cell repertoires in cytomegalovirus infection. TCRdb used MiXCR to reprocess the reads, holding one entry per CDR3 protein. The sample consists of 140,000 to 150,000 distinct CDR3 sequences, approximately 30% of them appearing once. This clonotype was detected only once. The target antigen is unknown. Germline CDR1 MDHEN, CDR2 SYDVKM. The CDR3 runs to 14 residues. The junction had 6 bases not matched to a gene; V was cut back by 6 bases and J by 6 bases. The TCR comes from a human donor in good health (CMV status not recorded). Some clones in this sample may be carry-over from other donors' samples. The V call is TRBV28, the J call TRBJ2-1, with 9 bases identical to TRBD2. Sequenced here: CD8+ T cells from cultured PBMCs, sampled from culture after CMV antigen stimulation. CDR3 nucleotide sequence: TGTGCCAGCAGCCTAGCGGGACCTTCCAATGAGCAGTTCTTC. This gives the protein CASSLAGPSNEQFF.